A selection of T cell receptor beta chains follows, all from one sample in a study of technical replicates of blood from a handful of donors. The method was immunoSEQ multiplex PCR; TCRdb's version includes in-frame clones alone and lacks a portion of them. Of 68,000 or so clones listed, roughly nine tenths are singletons. Sample: T cells isolated from PBMCs. These receptors all stem from a human donor in good health. The CDR3 runs from the conserved cysteine through the conserved F or W. D genes are given only for firm matches. Clone size is not always given. Where it is, it says once, few, many or a class for expanded clones.

TRBJ2-7,NA,TRBV19,NA,TGTGCCAGTAGTCTCCGCAACAGGGCCAACGAGCAGTACTTC,CASSLRNRANEQYF
TRBJ1-5,NA,TRBV27,NA,TGTGCCAGCAGTTTAGACAGTCGACATCAGCCCCAGCATTTT,CASSLDSRHQPQHF
TRBJ1-3,NA,TRBV6-1,NA,TGTGCCAGCATGGGGACAATTCTCTCTGGAAACACCATATATTTT,CASMGTILSGNTIYF
TRBJ2-1,TRBD2,TRBV30,NA,TGTGCCTGGAGTCGGACTAGCGGGACAGGTGAGCAGTTCTTC,CAWSRTSGTGEQFF
TRBJ2-1,TRBD2,TRBV11-2,NA,TGTGCCAGCAGCTCTTTAGCGGGAGGGCCCTACAATGAGCAGTTCTTC,CASSSLAGGPYNEQFF
TRBJ2-5,NA,TRBV30,NA,TGTGCCTGGAGTGTAAGGGGGAACCAGTACTTC,CAWSVRGNQYF
TRBJ1-2,TRBD1,TRBV7-3,NA,TGTGCCAGCAGCTTAGGGACAGATTCGACTTATGGCTACACCTTC,CASSLGTDSTYGYTF
TRBJ2-1,TRBD1,TRBV27,NA,TGTGCCAGCACCTCTTGGGACAGGGGCTATAATGAGCAGTTCTTC,CASTSWDRGYNEQFF
TRBJ1-1,TRBD1,TRBV7-6,NA,TGTGCCAGCAGCTGGGGACAGGGGGCACACACTGAAGCTTTCTTT,CASSWGQGAHTEAFF
TRBJ2-5,TRBD2,TRBV5-6,NA,TGTGCCAGCAGCTTTCTAGCGGGACGAGAGACCCAGTACTTC,CASSFLAGRETQYF
TRBJ2-1,NA,TRBV19,NA,TGTGCCAGTAGTACTGGACTAATCCGTGGCTCCTACAATGAGCAGTTCTTC,CASSTGLIRGSYNEQFF
TRBJ1-4,TRBD1,TRBV28,NA,TGTGCCAGCAGTTTGGACAGGGAGGGTGAAAAACTGTTTTTT,CASSLDREGEKLFF
TRBJ1-1,NA,TRBV7-9,NA,TGTGCCAGCCGGGGGGAGAACACTGAAGCTTTCTTT,CASRGENTEAFF
TRBJ1-1,TRBD1,TRBV4-2,few,TGTGCCAGCAGCCAAGTCCGGGACAGAAACACTGAAGCTTTCTTT,CASSQVRDRNTEAFF
TRBJ1-4,TRBD1,TRBV6-1,NA,TGTGCCAGCAGTGCCCCCCTTGGAACGGGACAGTCTAATGAAAAACTGTTTTTT,CASSAPLGTGQSNEKLFF
TRBJ2-1,TRBD1,TRBV5-6,NA,TGTGCCAGCAAGGACAGGAATTACAATGAGCAGTTCTTC,CASKDRNYNEQFF
TRBJ1-1,TRBD1,TRBV7-9,NA,TGTGCCAGCAACCCAAGGACAGGGAAGGTAACTGAAGCTTTCTTT,CASNPRTGKVTEAFF
TRBJ2-5,TRBD1,TRBV2,NA,TGTGCCAGCTCGAGACAGGGATTGGAGACCCAGTACTTC,CASSRQGLETQYF
TRBJ2-3,NA,TRBV2,NA,TGTGCCAGCAGTGACCCGGGGGAAAGGACAGATACGCAGTATTTT,CASSDPGERTDTQYF
TRBJ1-2,TRBD1,TRBV7-6,NA,TGTGCCAGCAGCTTCCTCGGGACAGGGGATAATGGCTACACCTTC,CASSFLGTGDNGYTF
TRBJ1-1,NA,TRBV5-4,NA,TGTGCCAGCAGCACCGGGAGCCAATGGGCCACTGAAGCTTTCTTT,CASSTGSQWATEAFF
TRBJ2-1,NA,TRBV10-1,NA,TGCGCCAACAAAACAGGTGGCAATGAGCAGTTCTTC,CANKTGGNEQFF
TRBJ1-1,NA,TRBV29-1,NA,TGCAGCGTTGAAAGGGGTACAGGGAACACTGAAGCTTTCTTT,CSVERGTGNTEAFF
TRBJ1-2,NA,TRBV7-9,NA,TGTGCCAGCAGCTTGGGTCCAGGGCCAGGCTACACCTTC,CASSLGPGPGYTF
TRBJ2-7,TRBD2,TRBV6-1,NA,TGTGCCAGCAAACCCCGGGGGGACCCCCTGTTCGAGCAGTACTTC,CASKPRGDPLFEQYF
TRBJ1-2,NA,TRBV10-1,few,TGCGCCAGCAGTGAAAGTAGACAAGCGGCCAATGGCTACACCTTC,CASSESRQAANGYTF
TRBJ2-3,NA,TRBV19,NA,TGTGCCAGTAGTATAGCCTCTTTCGGGAGTGGGCCCACAGATACGCAGTATTTT,CASSIASFGSGPTDTQYF
TRBJ1-4,NA,TRBV21-1,once,TGTGCCAGCAGAGAGACAGGGAAGAACGAAAAACTGTTTTTT,CASRETGKNEKLFF
TRBJ2-3,TRBD2,TRBV11-2,NA,TGTGCCAGCAGCGCCAGCGGGGTACGGACAGATACGCAGTATTTT,CASSASGVRTDTQYF
TRBJ1-4,NA,TRBV19,NA,TGTGCCAGTAGTGGACGGGGGTCTAATGAAAAACTGTTTTTT,CASSGRGSNEKLFF
TRBJ2-7,NA,TRBV15,NA,TGTGCCACCAGCAGAGATAGGGGTCTAGCGCCAACCTACGAGCAGTACTTC,CATSRDRGLAPTYEQYF
TRBJ2-1,TRBD1,TRBV10-2,NA,TGCGCCAGCAGTACCCGGGACAGGGGGACCCATGAGCAGTTCTTC,CASSTRDRGTHEQFF
TRBJ2-7,TRBD2,TRBV6-6,NA,TGTGCCAGCAGTTATGGGGCGGGAGGGCCATTTGAGCAGTACTTC,CASSYGAGGPFEQYF
TRBJ2-2,TRBD1,TRBV6-5,NA,TGTGCCAGCACTCGACAGGGGAAAAACACCGGGGAGCTGTTTTTT,CASTRQGKNTGELFF
TRBJ2-3,TRBD2,TRBV9,NA,TGTGCCAGCAGCGTAGCCGGCGGGAGAGGTACAGATACGCAGTATTTT,CASSVAGGRGTDTQYF
TRBJ2-1,TRBD2,TRBV7-9,NA,TGTGCCAGCAGCTCCCCCCTGGAGTTAGCGGGAGGTGAGTTCTTC,CASSSPLELAGGEFF
TRBJ1-3,TRBD1,TRBV7-6,NA,TGTGCCAGCAGCTACTACTCAACCGGGACAGGGGCTGGAAACACCATATATTTT,CASSYYSTGTGAGNTIYF
TRBJ2-7,NA,TRBV5-1,NA,TGCGCCAGCAGCTTGGCGGGAGCAGGGTCCTACGAGCAGTACTTC,CASSLAGAGSYEQYF
TRBJ1-2,TRBD1,TRBV19,once,TGTGCCAGTAGTCAGTTTCAGGGGGGCTATGGCTACACCTTC,CASSQFQGGYGYTF
TRBJ2-5,TRBD1,TRBV5-1,NA,TGCGCCAGCAGACAGGGGGCAGAGACCCAGTACTTC,CASRQGAETQYF
TRBJ2-5,NA,TRBV6-1,NA,TGTGCCAGCAGTGAAGACAGTCAAGAGACCCAGTACTTC,CASSEDSQETQYF
TRBJ2-7,NA,TRBV6-5,NA,TGTGCCAGCAGTTACTCGCTCAGGGCCTACTACTACGAGCAGTACTTC,CASSYSLRAYYYEQYF
TRBJ2-7,NA,TRBV5-5,NA,TGTGCCAGCAGCTTGGAACTAGACCACTACGAGCAGTACTTC,CASSLELDHYEQYF
TRBJ1-5,TRBD1,TRBV2,once,TGTGCCAGCAGGGGACAGTGGGGGTATCAGCCCCAGCATTTT,CASRGQWGYQPQHF
TRBJ1-1,TRBD1,TRBV7-4,NA,TGTGCCAGCAGCTTAAGTTATACCAGGGGGACTGAAGCTTTCTTT,CASSLSYTRGTEAFF
TRBJ1-1,NA,TRBV23-1,NA,TGCGCCAGCACCAGTGTCAGGGAGGTTACCAACGTAAAAAGGAAGGTCACTGAAGCTTTCTTT,CASTSVREVTNVKRKVTEAFF
TRBJ2-1,TRBD1,TRBV18,NA,TGTGCCAGCTCACCACCCCGGGACAGGGGACACTACAATGAGCAGTTCTTC,CASSPPRDRGHYNEQFF
TRBJ1-1,TRBD1,TRBV6-1,NA,TGTGCCAGCAGTGAATTGACAGGGGCTTTCTTT,CASSELTGAFF
TRBJ1-2,NA,TRBV4-2,NA,TGTGCCAGCAGCCAGCAACAGGGAGATAGGAACGTTAACTATGGCTACACCTTC,CASSQQQGDRNVNYGYTF
TRBJ2-1,NA,TRBV6-5,once,TGTGCCAGCAGTTCTGACTGGACAGCCTACAATGAGCAGTTCTTC,CASSSDWTAYNEQFF
TRBJ2-1,TRBD1,TRBV6-5,NA,TGTGCCAGCAGTTTGACAGGGTCCAATGAGCAGTTCTTC,CASSLTGSNEQFF
TRBJ2-3,TRBD2,TRBV7-3,NA,TGTGCCAGCAGCGGACTAGCGGGGACTGGTACGCAGTATTTT,CASSGLAGTGTQYF
TRBJ2-1,TRBD2,TRBV10-3,NA,TGTGCCATCAGTTTCCTAGCGGGAGAATTCAATGAGCAGTTCTTC,CAISFLAGEFNEQFF
TRBJ2-1,TRBD2,TRBV7-2,NA,TGTGCCAGCAGCCGACTACCGGGACTAGCGGGGGAGTTCTTC,CASSRLPGLAGEFF
TRBJ1-2,NA,TRBV29-1,NA,TGCAGCGAGGGGGGGGCTAACTATGGCTACACCTTC,CSEGGANYGYTF
TRBJ2-1,NA,TRBV9,NA,TGTGCCAGCAGCGTAGTAGGACAGACGAACAATGAGCAGTTCTTC,CASSVVGQTNNEQFF
TRBJ2-2,NA,TRBV18,NA,TGTGCCAGCTCACCTCAGGGGGGAACCGGGGAGCTGTTTTTT,CASSPQGGTGELFF
TRBJ2-2,NA,TRBV4-1,NA,TGCGCCAGCAGCCAAGATCGAGGAGAGGGAGGTTTAAGGGTCGGGGAGCTGTTTTTT,CASSQDRGEGGLRVGELFF
TRBJ1-1,NA,TRBV6-5,NA,TGTGCCAGCAGTACCTATACAGCTAACACTGAAGCTTTCTTT,CASSTYTANTEAFF